The present entry profiles one T cell receptor beta chain with its context. Its matching antigen is unknown. The record originates from a study of T cell responses to AZD1222 COVID-19 vaccine. Study-level points and caveats: Of spike-specific TCRs, nearly half reportedly target regions left unmutated in variants. Spike-specific TCR breadth and depth were elevated following two AZD1222 doses.

Assay: immunoSEQ multiplex PCR; the TCRdb copy retains only in-frame clones and omits some. The repertoire holds about 190,000 clones, with around 86% as singletons. Germline lookup yields CDR1 KGHSH and CDR2 LQKENI. Trimming cost V 2 bases and J 0 bases, with 13 bases left between them. The CDR3 spans 17 residues. The sample was peripheral blood, taken on day 0 of MenACWY control vaccination. The sequence derives from an adult in good health. The chain combines TRBV18 with TRBJ2-2; possibly TRBD1 for D (5 bases). The CDR3, as DNA: TGTGCCAGCTCACCAGACAGTCGCGGTACGAACACCGGGGAGCTGTTTTTT. Translation: CASSPDSRGTNTGELFF.